What follows are 26 T cell receptor beta chains derived from one specimen sequenced in a study of vaccination and CD4 T cells after COVID-19. For these TCRs, the target antigens are not known. Sequence data for DNA of cultured CD4+ T cells were generated by the Oncomine TCR Beta short-read assay. TCRdb ran MiXCR on the PCR reads and lists one entry per CDR3 protein. Here the sample spans 10,000 to 15,000 distinct CDR3 sequences, around three fifths being singletons. Treatment denoted: 10-day PBMC culture with coronavirus spike peptide pools or control peptides (ViraFEST assay). What was sequenced was CD4+ T cells from blood, cultured in vitro. These receptor sequences come from a human donor who had recovered from COVID-19.

This clonotype was seen more than once but under ten times. The chain carries TRBV27 and TRBJ1-2, with D possibly TRBD1 on 6 matching bases. The CDR3 totals 15 residues. Germline-derived CDR1 and CDR2 are MNHEY and SMNVEV (reference sequence). Trimming removed 1 base from V and 5 bases from J, with 14 bases in between. The CDR3 coding sequence is TGTGCCAGCAGTTTATGGGGGGCCCAGACTTATGGCTACACCTTC. It yields the protein CASSLWGAQTYGYTF.

The chain links TRBV5-1 to TRBJ2-6; D unclear. The CDR3 is 17 amino acids. CDR1 is SGHRS, CDR2 YFSETQ, per germline. V shed 4 bases and J shed 2 bases, with 16 bases lying between them. CDR3 residues: CASSHPAAWTGANVLTF. The CDR3 DNA reads TGCGCCAGCAGCCACCCGGCCGCCTGGACTGGGGCCAACGTCCTGACTTTC.

The genes are TRBV6-1 and TRBJ1-5, with 7 bases lining up with TRBD1. The germline gives CDR1 MNHNS, CDR2 SASEGT. V trimming: 6 bases; J trimming: 4 bases; junction bases outside the gene matches: 3. This CDR3 is 13 amino acids long. In nucleotides, the CDR3 is TGTGCCAGCAGACCACAGGGGAATCAGCCCCAGCATTTT. Its protein is CASRPQGNQPQHF.

The chain combines TRBV5-1 with TRBJ2-3, with D possibly being TRBD1 (6 bases). The CDR3 has 14 residues. Germline CDR1 reads SGHRS; CDR2 reads YFSETQ. Trimming cost V 4 bases and J 1 base, with 10 bases left between them. CDR3 nucleotide sequence: TGCGCCAGCAGCCCCAGACAGGGCACAGATACGCAGTATTTT. Protein sequence: CASSPRQGTDTQYF.

This clonotype was observed a single time. This sequence joins TRBV19 and TRBJ1-1; D gene unclear. Trimming stripped 3 bases from V and 2 bases from J, with 10 bases between. This CDR3 contains 14 residues. CDR1 is LNHDA, CDR2 SQIVND, per germline (reference sequence). The CDR3 DNA is TGTGCCAGTAGTATTTATGGTTTCAACACTGAAGCTTTCTTT. Protein: CASSIYGFNTEAFF. Full variable domain (missing parts from reference TRBV19 and TRBJ1-1): DGGITQSPKYLFRKEGQNVTLSCEQNLNHDAMYWYRQDPGQGLRLIYYSQIVNDFQKGDIAEGYSVSREKKESFPLTVTSAQKNPTAFYLCASSIYGFNTEAFFGQGTRLTVV.

This clonotype appeared a few times. V and J are TRBV20-1 and TRBJ2-1; D is undetermined. There are 12 residues in the CDR3. V lost 3 bases and J lost 0, with 3 bases in between. CDR1 DFQATT and CDR2 SNEGSKA come from the germline V gene (reference sequence). The CDR3 bases are TGCAGTGCTAGCCCCTCCTACAATGAGCAGTTCTTC. This sequence encodes CSASPSYNEQFF.

The rearrangement joins TRBV20-1 to TRBJ1-2; D is unclear. The CDR3 runs 11 residues. Germline V gene sequence: CDR1 DFQATT, CDR2 SNEGSKA (reference sequence). V shed 0 bases and J shed 8 bases, with 7 bases lying between them. DNA for the CDR3: TGCAGTGCTAGAGATTACAACGGCTACACCTTC. Its translation is CSARDYNGYTF.

This chain links TRBV24-1 with TRBJ2-7, with TRBD1 identical over 10 bases. Germline V gene lookup returns CDR1 KGHDR and CDR2 SFDVKD. The CDR3 has 14 amino acids. With 9 bases clipped from V and 2 bases from J, the junction kept 6 bases outside the gene matches. CDR3 sequence: CATGRDRGAYEQYF. The CDR3 DNA sequence: TGTGCCACCGGCCGGGACAGGGGTGCCTACGAGCAGTACTTC.

This clonotype was seen a handful of times. The chain couples TRBV15 to TRBJ2-5; 14 bases are shared with TRBD2. The germline V gene encodes CDR1 LNHNV and CDR2 YYDKDF (reference sequence). J was trimmed by 1 base and V by 6 bases; bases with no gene match: 7. CDR3 length equals 17 residues. In nucleotides, the CDR3 is TGTGCCACCAGTGGGACTAGCGGGAGAAGGTTCCAAGAGACCCAGTACTTC. This sequence encodes CATSGTSGRRFQETQYF.

This chain joins TRBV7-9 and TRBJ2-3; D is undetermined. The germline V gene encodes CDR1 SEHNR and CDR2 FQNEAQ (reference sequence). CDR3 size: 12 residues. V lost 5 bases and J lost 4, with 7 bases in between. Written as DNA, the CDR3 is TGTGCCAGCAGCCCTGCGGCAGATACGCAGTATTTT. Translated: CASSPAADTQYF.

The chain recombines TRBV2 with TRBJ1-1, with unresolved D. Germline loops: CDR1 SNHLY, CDR2 FYNNEI. V was clipped by 7 bases and J by 6 bases, with 21 bases between them. The CDR3 consists of 15 residues. The CDR3 DNA reads TGTGCCAGCACCGAGTACAGTGGCTCTTTCGCTGAAGCTTTCTTT. Its translation is CASTEYSGSFAEAFF. The whole variable domain, remainder taken from reference TRBV2 and TRBJ1-1, is EPEVTQTPSHQVTQMGQEVILRCVPISNHLYFYWYRQILGQKVEFLVSFYNNEISEKSEIFDDQFSVERPDGSNFTLKIRSTKLEDSAMYFCASTEYSGSFAEAFFGQGTRLTVV.

This clonotype was detected only a few times. V and J are TRBV6-1 and TRBJ1-5; the D is unclear. Germline V gene lookup returns CDR1 MNHNS and CDR2 SASEGT. The CDR3 length is 15 residues. Between the trimmed V and J ends, which lost 7 bases and 4 bases, there was a span of 17 bases. DNA of the CDR3: TGTGCCAGCAATACGGCGGCCGCTTCAAATCAGCCCCAGCATTTT. Translated, it gives CASNTAAASNQPQHF.

The rearrangement joins TRBV11-2 to TRBJ1-2; 9 bases map to TRBD1. The CDR3 runs 14 residues. J lost 7 bases, V lost 3 bases, and 6 bases had no gene match. Germline lookup yields CDR1 SGHAT and CDR2 FQNNGV. The CDR3 bases are TGTGCCAGCAGCTTCGGGACAGGGAACGCTGGCTACACCTTC. Its translation: CASSFGTGNAGYTF.

This sequence joins TRBV4-1 and TRBJ2-3; 7 positions agree with TRBD2. CDR1 is MGHRA, CDR2 YSYEKL, per germline. V dropped 3 bases and J dropped 0; count of bases not matched to a gene: 3. The CDR3 totals 15 residues. CDR3 amino acids: CASSHDSGSTDTQYF. In nucleotides, the CDR3 is TGCGCCAGCAGCCACGATAGCGGGAGCACAGATACGCAGTATTTT.

The chain's CDR3 is CASSFAPGGFEQFF. In nucleotides, the CDR3 is TGTGCCAGCAGCTTTGCCCCTGGGGGCTTTGAGCAGTTCTTC. The V call is TRBV7-3, the J call TRBJ2-1; D is perhaps TRBD1 (6 bases). Deletions cut 3 bases from V and 9 bases from J, with 15 bases between. This CDR3 contains 14 residues. Per germline, CDR1 SGHTA and CDR2 FQGTGA.

This clonotype has only a few counts. The chain combines TRBV5-1 with TRBJ1-2; D is undetermined. This CDR3 has 14 residues. Germline V gives CDR1 SGHRS, CDR2 YFSETQ. Trimming took off 1 base at V and 3 bases at J, with 10 bases between the two ends. This CDR3 is CASSLHGQDYGYTF. The CDR3 DNA follows: TGCGCCAGCAGCTTGCACGGCCAAGACTATGGCTACACCTTC.

The V call is TRBV29-1, the J call TRBJ1-3; D possibly corresponds to TRBD1 (5 bases). V lost 5 bases and J lost 4, with 21 bases in between. This CDR3 contains 16 residues. Germline lookup yields CDR1 SQVTM and CDR2 ANQGSEA. CDR3 nucleotides: TGCAGCGTTAGTAGAAGGGACTCACTGGCGGGAAACACCATATATTTT. This sequence encodes CSVSRRDSLAGNTIYF.

This clonotype was recorded a few times. The chain employs TRBV20-1 and TRBJ2-5, with unresolved D. The CDR3 is 15 amino acids. Trimming left V 0 bases short and J 6 bases short, with 17 bases between. Germline CDR1 reads DFQATT; CDR2 reads SNEGSKA (reference sequence). The CDR3 loop is CSAREGGNARKTQYF. The CDR3 nucleotides read TGCAGTGCTAGAGAAGGTGGTAATGCAAGGAAGACCCAGTACTTC.

The V call is TRBV21-1, the J call TRBJ2-6. TRBV21-1 is noted as a pseudogene. This CDR3 has 17 residues. The CDR3: CASTVNRSYSGANVLTF. In DNA form, the CDR3 reads TGTGCCAGCACCGTTAACAGATCTTACTCTGGGGCCAACGTCCTGACTTTC.

V gene TRBV7-3 combines with J gene TRBJ2-2, with 9 positions matching TRBD1. J lost 10 bases, V lost 4 bases, and 7 bases had no gene match. CDR3 length: 14 amino acids. Germline V gives CDR1 SGHTA, CDR2 FQGTGA. The CDR3 nucleotides are TGTGCCAGCAGCTCCGGGACAGGGATCGAGGAGCTGTTTTTT. Encoded protein: CASSSGTGIEELFF.

The chain carries TRBV6-2 or TRBV6-3 and TRBJ1-2; no clear D. The CDR3 extends over 11 amino acids. V was shortened by 2 bases and J by 8 bases, with 6 bases between the two germline ends. Germline CDR1 is MNHEY and CDR2 is SVGEGT. CDR3 bases: TGTGCCAGCAGTTACAGGCAAGGCTACACCTTC. Translated: CASSYRQGYTF.

This CDR3 is CASSPRLARFSKNIQYF. The CDR3 DNA is TGTGCCAGCAGTCCGAGACTAGCTCGGTTTTCCAAAAACATTCAGTACTTC. The V call is TRBV28, the J call TRBJ2-4; 7 bases are a match to TRBD2. CDR1 and CDR2 from the germline V gene are MDHEN and SYDVKM. The V and J ends lost 5 bases and 2 bases, in that order; junction bases with no gene match: 12. This CDR3 region has 17 residues.

The chain uses TRBV2 and TRBJ2-3, with TRBD1 matching over 8 bases. The germline CDR1 and CDR2 sequences are SNHLY and FYNNEI. The CDR3 runs to 15 residues. Losses at the gene ends were 1 base for V and 2 bases for J; bases not matched to a gene: 2. The CDR3 sequence: CASSEDRGITDTQYF. The CDR3 DNA is TGTGCCAGCAGTGAAGACAGGGGGATCACAGATACGCAGTATTTT.

There are a few counts of this clonotype. The V call is TRBV15, the J call TRBJ1-5; D not certain. Germline V gene data show CDR1 as LNHNV and CDR2 as YYDKDF (reference sequence). Trimming stripped 5 bases from V and 3 bases from J, with 5 bases between. CDR3 length equals 12 residues. Written as DNA, the CDR3 is TGTGCCACCAGCCGGGACAATCAGCCCCAGCATTTT. It encodes CATSRDNQPQHF.

The chain links TRBV7-3 to TRBJ2-1; no firm D call. The V and J ends lost 0 bases and 5 bases respectively, with 5 bases between them. CDR1 is SGHTA and CDR2 is FQGTGA in the germline V gene. The CDR3 has 13 amino acids. For the CDR3, the DNA is TGTGCCAGCAGCTTAACGTCAGACAATGAGCAGTTCTTC. Protein sequence: CASSLTSDNEQFF.

The CDR3 region has the DNA TGTGCCAGCAGTCCCGGACAGAAGAACACTGAAGCTTTCTTT. It specifies CASSPGQKNTEAFF. V usage is TRBV27 and J usage is TRBJ1-1; maybe TRBD1 (6 bases). Germline V lookup: CDR1 MNHEY, CDR2 SMNVEV (reference sequence). This CDR3 region has 14 residues. Trimming took off 5 bases at V and 1 base at J, with 11 bases between the two ends.